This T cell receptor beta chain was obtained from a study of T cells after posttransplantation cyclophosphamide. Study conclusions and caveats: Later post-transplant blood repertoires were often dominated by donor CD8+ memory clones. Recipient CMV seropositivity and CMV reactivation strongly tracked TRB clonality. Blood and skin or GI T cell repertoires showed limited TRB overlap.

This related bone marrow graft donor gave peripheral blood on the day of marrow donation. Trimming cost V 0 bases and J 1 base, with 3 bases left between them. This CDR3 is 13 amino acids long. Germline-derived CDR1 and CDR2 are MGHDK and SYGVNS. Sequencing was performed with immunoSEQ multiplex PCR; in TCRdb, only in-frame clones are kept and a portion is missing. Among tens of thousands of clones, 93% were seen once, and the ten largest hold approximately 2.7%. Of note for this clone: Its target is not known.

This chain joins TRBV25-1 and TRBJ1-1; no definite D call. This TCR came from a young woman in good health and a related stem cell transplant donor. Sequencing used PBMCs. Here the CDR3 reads CASSEYRNTEAFF. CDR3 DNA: TGTGCCAGCAGTGAATATAGGAACACTGAAGCTTTCTTT. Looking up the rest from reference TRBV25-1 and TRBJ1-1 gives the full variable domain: EADIYQTPRYLVIGTGKKITLECSQTMGHDKMYWYQQDPGMELHLIHYSYGVNSTEKGDLSSESTVSRIRTEHFPLTLESARPSHTSQYLCASSEYRNTEAFFGQGTRLTVV.